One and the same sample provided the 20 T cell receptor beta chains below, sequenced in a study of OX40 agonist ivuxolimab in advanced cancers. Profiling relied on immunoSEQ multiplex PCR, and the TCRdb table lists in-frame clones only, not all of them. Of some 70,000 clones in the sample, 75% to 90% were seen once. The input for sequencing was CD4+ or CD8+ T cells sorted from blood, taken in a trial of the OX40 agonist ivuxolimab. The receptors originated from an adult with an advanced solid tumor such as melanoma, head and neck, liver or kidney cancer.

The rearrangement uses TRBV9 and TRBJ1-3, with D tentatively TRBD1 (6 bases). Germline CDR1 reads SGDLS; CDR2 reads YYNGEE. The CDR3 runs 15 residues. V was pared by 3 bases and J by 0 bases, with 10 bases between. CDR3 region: CASSADRSSGNTIYF. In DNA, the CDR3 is TGTGCCAGCAGCGCTGACAGGAGCTCTGGAAACACCATATATTTT.

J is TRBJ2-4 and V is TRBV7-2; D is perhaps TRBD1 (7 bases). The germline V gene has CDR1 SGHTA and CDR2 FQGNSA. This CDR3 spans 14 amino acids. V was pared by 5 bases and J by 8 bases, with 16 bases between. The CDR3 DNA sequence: TGTGCCAGCAGCGCGGGACAGCATGTTGACATTCAGTACTTC. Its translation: CASSAGQHVDIQYF.

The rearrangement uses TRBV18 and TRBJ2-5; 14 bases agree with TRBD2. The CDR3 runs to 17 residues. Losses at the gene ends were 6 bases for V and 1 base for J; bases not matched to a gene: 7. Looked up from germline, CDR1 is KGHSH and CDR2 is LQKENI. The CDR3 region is CASSTGTSGSGQETQYF. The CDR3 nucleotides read TGTGCCAGCTCGACCGGGACTAGCGGGAGTGGCCAAGAGACCCAGTACTTC.

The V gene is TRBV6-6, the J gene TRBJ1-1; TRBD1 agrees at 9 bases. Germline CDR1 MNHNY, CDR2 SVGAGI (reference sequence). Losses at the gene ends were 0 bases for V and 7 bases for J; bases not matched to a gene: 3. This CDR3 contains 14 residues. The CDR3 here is CASSYSTGGREAFF. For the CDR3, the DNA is TGTGCCAGCAGTTACTCGACAGGGGGACGTGAAGCTTTCTTT.

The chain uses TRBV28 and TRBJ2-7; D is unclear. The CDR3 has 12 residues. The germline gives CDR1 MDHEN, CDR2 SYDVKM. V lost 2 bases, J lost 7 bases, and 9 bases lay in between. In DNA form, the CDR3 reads TGTGCCAGCAGTTTACTAAGCGAGGAGCAGTACTTC. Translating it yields CASSLLSEEQYF.

CDR3 nucleotide sequence: TGTGCCAGCAGGAGGGGATCTCGGGAGGGAGCTTTCTTT. The encoded protein is CASRRGSREGAFF. V and J are TRBV6-1 and TRBJ1-1; tentatively, D is TRBD1 (5 bases). Trimming took off 6 bases at V and 10 bases at J, with 18 bases between the two ends. CDR3 length: 13 amino acids. In germline, CDR1 is MNHNS, CDR2 SASEGT.

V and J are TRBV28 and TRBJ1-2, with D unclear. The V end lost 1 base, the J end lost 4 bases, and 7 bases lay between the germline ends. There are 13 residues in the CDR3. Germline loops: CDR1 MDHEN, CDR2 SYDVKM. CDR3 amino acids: CASSLFPVYGYTF. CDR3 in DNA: TGTGCCAGCAGTTTATTCCCAGTCTATGGCTACACCTTC.

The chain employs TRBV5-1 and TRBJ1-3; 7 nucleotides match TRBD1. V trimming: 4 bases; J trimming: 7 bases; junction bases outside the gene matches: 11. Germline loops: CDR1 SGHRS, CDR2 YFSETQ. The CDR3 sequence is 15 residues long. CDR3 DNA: TGCGCCAGCAGCCCTGGGACAGCGAGTCGGAACACCATATATTTT. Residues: CASSPGTASRNTIYF. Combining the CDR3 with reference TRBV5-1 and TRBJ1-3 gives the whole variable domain KAGVTQTPRYLIKTRGQQVTLSCSPISGHRSVSWYQQTPGQGLQFLFEYFSETQRNKGNFPGRFSGRQFSNSRSEMNVSTLELGDSALYLCASSPGTASRNTIYFGEGSWLTVV.

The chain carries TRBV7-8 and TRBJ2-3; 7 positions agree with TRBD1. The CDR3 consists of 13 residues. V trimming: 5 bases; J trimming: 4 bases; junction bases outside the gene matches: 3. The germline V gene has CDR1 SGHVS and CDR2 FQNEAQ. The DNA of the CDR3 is TGTGCCAGCAGCCTCGGGACAGCAGATACGCAGTATTTT. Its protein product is CASSLGTADTQYF.

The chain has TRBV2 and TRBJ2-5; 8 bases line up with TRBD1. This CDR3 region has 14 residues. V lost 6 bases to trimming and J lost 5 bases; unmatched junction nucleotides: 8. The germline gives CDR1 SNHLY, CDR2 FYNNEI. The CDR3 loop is CASRIQGVTETQYF. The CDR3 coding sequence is TGTGCCAGCAGAATACAGGGGGTTACGGAGACCCAGTACTTC.

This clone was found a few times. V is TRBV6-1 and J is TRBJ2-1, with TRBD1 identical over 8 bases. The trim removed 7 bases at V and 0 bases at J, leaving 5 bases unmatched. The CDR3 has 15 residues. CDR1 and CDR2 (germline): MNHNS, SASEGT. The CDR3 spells CASIRTGTSYNEQFF. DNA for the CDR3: TGTGCCAGCATCCGGACAGGGACCTCCTACAATGAGCAGTTCTTC.

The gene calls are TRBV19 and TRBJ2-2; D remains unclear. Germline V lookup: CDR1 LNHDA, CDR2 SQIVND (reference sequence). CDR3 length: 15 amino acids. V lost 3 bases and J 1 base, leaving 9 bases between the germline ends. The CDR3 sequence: CASSIQSMNTGELFF. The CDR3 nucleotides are TGTGCCAGTAGTATCCAATCCATGAACACCGGGGAGCTGTTTTTT.

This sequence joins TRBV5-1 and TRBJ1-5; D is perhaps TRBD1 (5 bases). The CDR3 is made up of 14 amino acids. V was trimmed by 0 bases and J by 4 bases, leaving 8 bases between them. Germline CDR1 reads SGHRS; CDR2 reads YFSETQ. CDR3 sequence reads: CASSLVGGNQPQHF. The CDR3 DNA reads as TGCGCCAGCAGCTTGGTTGGGGGAAATCAGCCCCAGCATTTT.

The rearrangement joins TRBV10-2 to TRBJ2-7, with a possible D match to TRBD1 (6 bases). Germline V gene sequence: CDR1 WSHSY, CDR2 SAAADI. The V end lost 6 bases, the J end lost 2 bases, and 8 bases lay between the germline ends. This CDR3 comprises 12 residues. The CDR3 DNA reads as TGCGCCAGCAGAACAGGGACCTACGAGCAGTACGTC. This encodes CASRTGTYEQYV.

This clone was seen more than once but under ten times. CDR3 bases: TGTGCCAGCACGAGGACTAGCGGTTACAATGAGCAGTTCTTC. Protein product: CASTRTSGYNEQFF. The gene calls are TRBV28 and TRBJ2-1, with 10 bases lining up with TRBD2. Trimming at V came to 7 bases and at J to 4 bases, leaving 4 bases not matched to a gene. The germline CDR1 and CDR2 sequences are MDHEN and SYDVKM. The CDR3 runs 14 residues.

The CDR3 region is CASSSTKLRQDLYNEQFF. The CDR3 DNA follows: TGCGCCAGCAGCTCAACGAAGCTGAGACAGGACCTCTACAATGAGCAGTTCTTC. V gene TRBV5-1 combines with J gene TRBJ2-1; D may be TRBD1 (6 bases). There are 18 residues in the CDR3. Deletions cut 3 bases from V and 3 bases from J, with 22 bases between. Germline lookup yields CDR1 SGHRS and CDR2 YFSETQ.

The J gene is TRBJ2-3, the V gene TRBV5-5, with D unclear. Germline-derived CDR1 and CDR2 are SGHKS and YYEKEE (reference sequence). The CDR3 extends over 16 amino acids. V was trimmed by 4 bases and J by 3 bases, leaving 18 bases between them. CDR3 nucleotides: TGTGCCAGCAGCCCTGGGCTCGTCCTCGCGACAGATACGCAGTATTTT. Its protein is CASSPGLVLATDTQYF.

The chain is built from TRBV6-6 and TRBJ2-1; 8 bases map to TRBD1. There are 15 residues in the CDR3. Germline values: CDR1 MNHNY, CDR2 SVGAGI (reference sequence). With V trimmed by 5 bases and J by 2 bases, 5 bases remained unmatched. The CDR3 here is CASSQDRAPYNEQFF. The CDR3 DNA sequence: TGTGCCAGCAGTCAGGACAGGGCCCCCTACAATGAGCAGTTCTTC.

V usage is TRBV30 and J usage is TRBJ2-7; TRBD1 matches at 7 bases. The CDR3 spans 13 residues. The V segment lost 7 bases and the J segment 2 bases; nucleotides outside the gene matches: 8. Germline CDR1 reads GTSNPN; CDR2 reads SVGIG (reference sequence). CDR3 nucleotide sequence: TGTGCCTACTCGACAGGGTTAACCTACGAGCAGTACTTC. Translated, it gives CAYSTGLTYEQYF.

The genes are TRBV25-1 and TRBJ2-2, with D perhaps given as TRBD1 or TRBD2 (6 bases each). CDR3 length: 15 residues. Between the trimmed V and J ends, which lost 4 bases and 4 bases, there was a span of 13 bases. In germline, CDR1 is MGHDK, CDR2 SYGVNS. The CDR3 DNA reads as TGTGCCAGCAGTGTAGAGGGGGGAAGCACCGGGGAGCTGTTTTTT. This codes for CASSVEGGSTGELFF.